The TCR beta chain under discussion was sequenced for a study of blood T cells in healthy people across ages. Study-level findings and limits: Versus aged donors, long-lived donors had higher diversity and more naive CD4+ cells. A strong correlation between TCR beta diversity and naive T cell percentage was seen.

This clonotype was seen only a few times. Its antigen is currently unknown. Using a J-beta primer mix together with a sample-barcoded 5' primer, a second PCR was run for about 6 to 12 cycles. TCRdb reprocessed the 5' RACE reads with MiXCR, giving one entry per CDR3 protein. The repertoire holds 550,000 to 750,000 distinct CDR3 sequences, around 21% seen once, with approximately 3.6% in the top ten. Germline V gives CDR1 KGHDR, CDR2 SFDVKD. V was clipped by 3 bases and J by 4 bases, with 12 bases between them. This CDR3 region has 14 residues. The TCR sequence derives from a man between 65 and 85 years old in good health. The V call is TRBV24-1, the J call TRBJ2-7; D not resolved. Source material: blood. The CDR3: CATSDARPGYEQYF. The CDR3 nucleotides read TGTGCCACCAGTGATGCGCGACCGGGTTACGAGCAGTACTTC.